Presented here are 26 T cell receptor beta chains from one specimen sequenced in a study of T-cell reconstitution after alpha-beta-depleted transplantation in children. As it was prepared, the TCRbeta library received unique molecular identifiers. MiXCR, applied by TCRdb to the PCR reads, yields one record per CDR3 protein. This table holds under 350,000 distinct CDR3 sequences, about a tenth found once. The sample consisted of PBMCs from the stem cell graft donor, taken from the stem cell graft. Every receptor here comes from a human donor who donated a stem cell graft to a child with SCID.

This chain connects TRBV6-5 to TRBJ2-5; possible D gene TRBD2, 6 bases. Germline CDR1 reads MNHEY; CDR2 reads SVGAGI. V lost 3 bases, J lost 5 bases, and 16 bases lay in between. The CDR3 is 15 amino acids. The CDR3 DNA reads TGTGCCAGCAGTTATCGGGCGGGATTTATCGAGACCCAGTACTTC. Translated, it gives CASSYRAGFIETQYF.

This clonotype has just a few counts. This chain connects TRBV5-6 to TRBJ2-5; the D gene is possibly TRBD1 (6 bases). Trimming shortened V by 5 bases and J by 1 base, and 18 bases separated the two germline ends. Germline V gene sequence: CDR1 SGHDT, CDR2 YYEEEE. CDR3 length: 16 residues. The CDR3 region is CASRMGPIGGQETQYF. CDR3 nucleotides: TGTGCCAGCAGAATGGGACCCATAGGGGGCCAAGAGACCCAGTACTTC.

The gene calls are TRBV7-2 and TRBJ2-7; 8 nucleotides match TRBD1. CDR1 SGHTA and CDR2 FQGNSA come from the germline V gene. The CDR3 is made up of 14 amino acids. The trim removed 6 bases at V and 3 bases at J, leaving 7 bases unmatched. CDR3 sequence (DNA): TGTGCCAGCAGTCATACCGGGACAGGCTACGAGCAGTACTTC. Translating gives CASSHTGTGYEQYF.

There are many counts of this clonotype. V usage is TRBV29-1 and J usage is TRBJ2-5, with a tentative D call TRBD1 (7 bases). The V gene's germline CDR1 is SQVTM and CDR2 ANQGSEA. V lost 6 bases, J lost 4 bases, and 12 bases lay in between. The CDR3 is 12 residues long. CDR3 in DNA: TGCAGCGTCTACAGGGGAGGAGAGACCCAGTACTTC. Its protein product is CSVYRGGETQYF.

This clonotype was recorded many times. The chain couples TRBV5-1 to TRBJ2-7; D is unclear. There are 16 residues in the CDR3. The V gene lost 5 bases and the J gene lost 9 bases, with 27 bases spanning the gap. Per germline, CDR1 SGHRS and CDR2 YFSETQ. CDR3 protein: CASSPLQTLSLFGQYF. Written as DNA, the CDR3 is TGCGCCAGCAGTCCGCTACAGACACTTTCACTTTTCGGGCAGTACTTC. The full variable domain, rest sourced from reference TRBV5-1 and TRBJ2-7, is KAGVTQTPRYLIKTRGQQVTLSCSPISGHRSVSWYQQTPGQGLQFLFEYFSETQRNKGNFPGRFSGRQFSNSRSEMNVSTLELGDSALYLCASSPLQTLSLFGQYFGPGTRLTVT.

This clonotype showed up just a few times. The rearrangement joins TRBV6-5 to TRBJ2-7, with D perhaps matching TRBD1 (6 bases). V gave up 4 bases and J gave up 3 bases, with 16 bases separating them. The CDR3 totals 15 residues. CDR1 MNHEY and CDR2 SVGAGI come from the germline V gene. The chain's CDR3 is CASSSGRTAFYEQYF. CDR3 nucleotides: TGTGCCAGCAGTTCTGGAAGGACAGCCTTCTACGAGCAGTACTTC.

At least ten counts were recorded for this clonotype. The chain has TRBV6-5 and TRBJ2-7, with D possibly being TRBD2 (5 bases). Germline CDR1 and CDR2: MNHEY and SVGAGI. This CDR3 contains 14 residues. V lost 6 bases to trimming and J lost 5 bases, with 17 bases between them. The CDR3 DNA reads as TGTGCCAGCAGCCCGGGGTACCCTAGAGACGAGCAGTACTTC. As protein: CASSPGYPRDEQYF.

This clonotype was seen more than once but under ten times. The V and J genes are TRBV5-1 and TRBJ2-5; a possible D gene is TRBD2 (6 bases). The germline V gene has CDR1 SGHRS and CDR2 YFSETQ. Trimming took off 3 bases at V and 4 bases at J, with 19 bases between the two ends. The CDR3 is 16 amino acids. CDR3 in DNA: TGCGCCAGCAGCTGGGATGTAGGGATCGGGGGAGAGACCCAGTACTTC. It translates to CASSWDVGIGGETQYF.

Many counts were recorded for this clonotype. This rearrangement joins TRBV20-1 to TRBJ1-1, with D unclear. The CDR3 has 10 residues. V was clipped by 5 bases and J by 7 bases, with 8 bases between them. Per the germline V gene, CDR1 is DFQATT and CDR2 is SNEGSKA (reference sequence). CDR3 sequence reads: CSADVYEAFF. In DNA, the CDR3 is TGCAGTGCTGACGTTTATGAAGCTTTCTTT.

The CDR3 sequence is CAISESKGQTDGYTF. The CDR3 coding sequence is TGTGCCATCAGTGAGTCGAAAGGGCAGACCGATGGCTACACCTTC. The gene calls are TRBV10-3 and TRBJ1-2; D uncertain. V lost 0 bases, J lost 6 bases, and 14 bases lay in between. Germline V gene sequence: CDR1 ENHRY, CDR2 SYGVKD. The CDR3 is made up of 15 amino acids.

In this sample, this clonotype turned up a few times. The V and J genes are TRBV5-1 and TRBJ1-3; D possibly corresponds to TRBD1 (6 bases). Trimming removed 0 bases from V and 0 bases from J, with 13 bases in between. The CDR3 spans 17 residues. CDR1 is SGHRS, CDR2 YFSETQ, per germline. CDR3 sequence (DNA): TGCGCCAGCAGCTTGGTCGGGACATCTAACTCTGGAAACACCATATATTTT. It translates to CASSLVGTSNSGNTIYF. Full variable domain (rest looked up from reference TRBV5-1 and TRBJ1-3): KAGVTQTPRYLIKTRGQQVTLSCSPISGHRSVSWYQQTPGQGLQFLFEYFSETQRNKGNFPGRFSGRQFSNSRSEMNVSTLELGDSALYLCASSLVGTSNSGNTIYFGEGSWLTVV.

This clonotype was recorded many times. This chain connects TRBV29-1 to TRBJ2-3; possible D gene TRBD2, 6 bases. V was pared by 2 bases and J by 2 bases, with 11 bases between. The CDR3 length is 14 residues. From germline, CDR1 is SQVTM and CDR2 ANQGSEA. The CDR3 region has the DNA TGCAGCGTTGAAAGAGGCGGGATCACAGATACGCAGTATTTT. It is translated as CSVERGGITDTQYF.

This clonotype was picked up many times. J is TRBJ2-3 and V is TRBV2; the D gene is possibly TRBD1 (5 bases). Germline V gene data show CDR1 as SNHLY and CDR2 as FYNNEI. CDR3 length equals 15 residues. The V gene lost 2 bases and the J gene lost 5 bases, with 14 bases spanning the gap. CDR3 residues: CASSETPLGVDTQYF. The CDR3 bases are TGTGCCAGCAGTGAAACCCCCCTAGGGGTAGATACGCAGTATTTT.

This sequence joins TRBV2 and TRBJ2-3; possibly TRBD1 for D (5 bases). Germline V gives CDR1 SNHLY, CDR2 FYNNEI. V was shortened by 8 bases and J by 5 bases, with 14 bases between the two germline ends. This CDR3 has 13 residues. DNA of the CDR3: TGTGCCAGCGACAGATATGTGGGAGATACGCAGTATTTT. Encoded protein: CASDRYVGDTQYF.

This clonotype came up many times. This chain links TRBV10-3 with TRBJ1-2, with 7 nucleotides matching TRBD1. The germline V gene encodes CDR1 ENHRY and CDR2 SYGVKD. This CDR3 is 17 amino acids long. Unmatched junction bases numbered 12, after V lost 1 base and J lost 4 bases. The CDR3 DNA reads TGTGCCATCAGTGAGTTTTCCGGGACAGATACAAGCTATGGCTACACCTTC. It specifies CAISEFSGTDTSYGYTF.

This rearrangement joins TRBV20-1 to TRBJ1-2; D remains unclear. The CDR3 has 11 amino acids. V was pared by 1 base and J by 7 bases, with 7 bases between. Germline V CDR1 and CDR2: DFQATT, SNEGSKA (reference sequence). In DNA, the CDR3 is TGCAGTGCTAGAGCCCGGGGTGGCTACACCTTC. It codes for CSARARGGYTF.

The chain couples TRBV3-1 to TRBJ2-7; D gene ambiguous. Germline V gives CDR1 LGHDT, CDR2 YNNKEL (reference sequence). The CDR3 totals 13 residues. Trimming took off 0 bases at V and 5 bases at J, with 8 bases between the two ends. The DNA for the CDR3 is TGTGCCAGCAGCCAAGATCCTCGCCACGAGCAGTACTTC. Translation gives CASSQDPRHEQYF.

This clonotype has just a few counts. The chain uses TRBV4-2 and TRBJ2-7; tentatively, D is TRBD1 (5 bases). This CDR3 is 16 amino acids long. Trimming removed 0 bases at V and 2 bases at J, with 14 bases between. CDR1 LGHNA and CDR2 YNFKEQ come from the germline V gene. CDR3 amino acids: CASSQDSTAGTYEQYF. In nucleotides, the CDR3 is TGTGCCAGCAGCCAAGATTCAACGGCAGGGACCTACGAGCAGTACTTC.

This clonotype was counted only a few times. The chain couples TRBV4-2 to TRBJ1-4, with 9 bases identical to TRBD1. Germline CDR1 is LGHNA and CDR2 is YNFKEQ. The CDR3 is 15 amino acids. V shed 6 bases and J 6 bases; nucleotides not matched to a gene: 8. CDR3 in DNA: TGTGCCAGCAGTCGCCTCTGGACAGGGGATGAAAAACTGTTTTTT. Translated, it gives CASSRLWTGDEKLFF.

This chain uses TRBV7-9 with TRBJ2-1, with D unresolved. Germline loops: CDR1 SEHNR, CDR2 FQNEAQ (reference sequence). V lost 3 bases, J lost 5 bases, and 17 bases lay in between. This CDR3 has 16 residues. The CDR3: CASSFHPEPTNNEQFF. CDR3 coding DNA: TGTGCCAGCAGCTTCCATCCTGAGCCCACAAACAATGAGCAGTTCTTC. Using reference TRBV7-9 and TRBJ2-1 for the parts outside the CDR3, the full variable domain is DTGVSQNPRHKITKRGQNVTFRCDPISEHNRLYWYRQTLGQGPEFLTYFQNEAQLEKSRLLSDRFSAERPKGSFSTLEIQRTEQGDSAMYLCASSFHPEPTNNEQFFGPGTRLTVL.

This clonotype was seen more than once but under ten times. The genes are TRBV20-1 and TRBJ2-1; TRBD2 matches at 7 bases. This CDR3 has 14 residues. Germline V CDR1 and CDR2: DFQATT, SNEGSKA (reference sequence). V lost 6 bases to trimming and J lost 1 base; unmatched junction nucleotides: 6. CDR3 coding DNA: TGCAGTGCGGGAGGGACGGCTTCCTACAATGAGCAGTTCTTC. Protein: CSAGGTASYNEQFF.

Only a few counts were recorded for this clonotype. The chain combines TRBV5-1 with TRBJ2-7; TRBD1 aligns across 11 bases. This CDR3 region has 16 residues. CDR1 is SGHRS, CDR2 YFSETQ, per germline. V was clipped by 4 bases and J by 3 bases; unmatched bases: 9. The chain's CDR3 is CASSQPGQGAYYEQYF. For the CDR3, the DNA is TGCGCCAGCAGCCAACCTGGACAGGGGGCATACTACGAGCAGTACTTC.

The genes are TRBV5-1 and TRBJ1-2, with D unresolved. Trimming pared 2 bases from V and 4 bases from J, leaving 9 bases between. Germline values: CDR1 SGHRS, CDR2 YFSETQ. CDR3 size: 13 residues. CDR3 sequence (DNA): TGCGCCAGCAGCTTAGGCGCGAGCTATGGCTACACCTTC. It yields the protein CASSLGASYGYTF.

The CDR3 DNA sequence: TGCAGTGCTAGATTGGGATCTTCCTACGAGCAGTACTTC. Translating gives CSARLGSSYEQYF. The rearrangement links TRBV20-1 to TRBJ2-7; D ambiguous. The ends were cut back, 2 bases at V and 1 base at J, with 9 bases in the middle. CDR1 and CDR2 (germline): DFQATT, SNEGSKA (reference sequence). This CDR3 spans 13 amino acids.

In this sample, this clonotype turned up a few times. CDR3 sequence: CASSLVGSHNEQFF. CDR3 coding DNA: TGTGCCAGCAGCTTAGTGGGGTCCCACAATGAGCAGTTCTTC. The V and J genes are TRBV7-6 and TRBJ2-1; unclear D gene. Trimming left V 1 base short and J 5 bases short, with 9 bases between. The germline V gene encodes CDR1 SGHVS and CDR2 FNYEAQ. This CDR3 spans 14 amino acids.

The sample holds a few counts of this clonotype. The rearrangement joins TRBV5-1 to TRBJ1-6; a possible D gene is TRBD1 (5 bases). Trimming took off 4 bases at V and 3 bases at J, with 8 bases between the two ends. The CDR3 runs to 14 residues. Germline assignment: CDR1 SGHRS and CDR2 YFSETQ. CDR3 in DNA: TGCGCCAGCAGCCGCGACAGCTATAATTCACCCCTCCACTTT. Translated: CASSRDSYNSPLHF.